The T cell receptor beta chain under discussion was sequenced for a study of graft-versus-host responses after intestinal transplantation. Sequencing was performed with immunoSEQ multiplex PCR; in TCRdb, only in-frame clones are kept and a portion is missing. The sample contains more than 90,000 clones, approximately 93% of which appear only once. A remark on this clone: Antigen unknown.

The CDR3 spans 17 residues. V shed 0 bases, J shed 0 bases, and the junction held 5 bases outside the gene matches. Germline-derived CDR1 and CDR2 are SGHTA and FQGNSA. The TCR was taken from a human donor who was the organ donor for an intestinal transplant. V and J are TRBV7-2 and TRBJ2-1; TRBD1 matches at 7 bases. Material: unstimulated CD8+ T cells sorted from spleen or lymph node cells, obtained before transplant. CDR3 sequence reads: CASSLALGDSSYNEQFF. As DNA, the CDR3 is TGTGCCAGCAGCTTAGCGCTAGGGGACAGCTCCTACAATGAGCAGTTCTTC.